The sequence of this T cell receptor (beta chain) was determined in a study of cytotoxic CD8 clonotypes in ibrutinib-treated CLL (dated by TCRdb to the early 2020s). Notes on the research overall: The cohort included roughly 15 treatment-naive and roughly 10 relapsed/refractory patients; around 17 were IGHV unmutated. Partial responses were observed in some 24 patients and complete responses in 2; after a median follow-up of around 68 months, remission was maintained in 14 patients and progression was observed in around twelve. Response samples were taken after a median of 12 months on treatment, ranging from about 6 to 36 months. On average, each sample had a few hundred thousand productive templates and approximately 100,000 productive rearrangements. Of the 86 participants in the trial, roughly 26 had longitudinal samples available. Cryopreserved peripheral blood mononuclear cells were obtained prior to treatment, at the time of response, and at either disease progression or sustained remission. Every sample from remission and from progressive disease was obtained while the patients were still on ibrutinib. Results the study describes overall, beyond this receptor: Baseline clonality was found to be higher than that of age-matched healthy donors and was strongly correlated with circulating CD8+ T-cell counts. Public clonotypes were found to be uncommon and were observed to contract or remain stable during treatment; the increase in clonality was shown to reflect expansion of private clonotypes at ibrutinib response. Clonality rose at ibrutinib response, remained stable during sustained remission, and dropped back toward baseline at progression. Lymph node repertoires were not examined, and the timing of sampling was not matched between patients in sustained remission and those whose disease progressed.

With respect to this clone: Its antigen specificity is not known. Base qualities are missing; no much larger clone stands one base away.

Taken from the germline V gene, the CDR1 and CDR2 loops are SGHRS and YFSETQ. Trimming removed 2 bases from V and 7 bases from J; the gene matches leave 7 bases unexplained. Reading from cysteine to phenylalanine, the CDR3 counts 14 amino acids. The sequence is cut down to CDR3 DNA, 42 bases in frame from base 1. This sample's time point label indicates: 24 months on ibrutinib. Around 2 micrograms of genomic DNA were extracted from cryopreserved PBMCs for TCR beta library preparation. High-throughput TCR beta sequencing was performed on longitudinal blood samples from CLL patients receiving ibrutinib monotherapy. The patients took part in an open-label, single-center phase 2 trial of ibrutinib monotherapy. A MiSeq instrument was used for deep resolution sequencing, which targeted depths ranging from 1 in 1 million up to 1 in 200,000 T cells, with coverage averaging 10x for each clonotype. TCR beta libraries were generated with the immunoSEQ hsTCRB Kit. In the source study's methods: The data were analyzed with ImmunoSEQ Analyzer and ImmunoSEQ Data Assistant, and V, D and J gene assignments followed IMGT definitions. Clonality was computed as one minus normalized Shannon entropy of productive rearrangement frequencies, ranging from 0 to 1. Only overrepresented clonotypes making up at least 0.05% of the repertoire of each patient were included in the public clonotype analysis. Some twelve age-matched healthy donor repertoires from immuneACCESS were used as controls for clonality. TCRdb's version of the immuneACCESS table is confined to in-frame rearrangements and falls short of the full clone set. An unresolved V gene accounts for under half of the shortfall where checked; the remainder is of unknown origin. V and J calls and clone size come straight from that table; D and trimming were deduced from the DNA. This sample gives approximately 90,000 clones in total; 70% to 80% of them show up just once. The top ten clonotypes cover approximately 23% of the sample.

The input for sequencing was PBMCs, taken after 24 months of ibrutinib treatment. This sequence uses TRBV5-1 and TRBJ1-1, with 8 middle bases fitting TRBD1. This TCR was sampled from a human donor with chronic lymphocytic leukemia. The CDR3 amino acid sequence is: CASSLRRGLGEAFF. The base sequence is TGCGCCAGCAGCTTACGCAGGGGGCTAGGTGAAGCTTTCTTT.